The rows below give T cell receptor beta chains drawn from one sample of a study of blood T cell repertoires in COVID-19. The data were produced by immunoSEQ multiplex PCR, yet TCRdb's version contains in-frame clones alone and is incomplete. This repertoire shows around 360,000 clones, roughly 87% found once; its top ten account for 3%. The source material was PBMCs or T cells enriched from blood (not recorded which). The receptors come from a woman aged 25-40 years who had recovered from COVID-19. CDR3s include the opening cysteine and the closing phenylalanine or tryptophan. Fields, in order: D gene, clone size, J gene, CDR3 length, V gene, CDR3 DNA, CDR3 protein. A D gene is named only where the DNA matches it firmly. Only some rows state a clone size, as once, few, many or a class for expanded clones.

D: TRBD2
size: NA
J: TRBJ2-5
length: 13
V: TRBV28
DNA: TGTGCCAGCAGTACTAGCGCCAGAGAGACCCAGTACTTC
CDR3: CASSTSARETQYF

D: NA
size: NA
J: TRBJ1-5
length: 15
V: TRBV7-9
DNA: TGTGCCAGCAGCGGCGGGGGCTGGGGCAATCAGCCCCAGCATTTT
CDR3: CASSGGGWGNQPQHF

D: NA
size: NA
J: TRBJ2-5
length: 15
V: TRBV1
DNA: TGCACCAGCAGCCAAGTTGAGACAGGGAGGGAGACCCAGTACTTC
CDR3: CTSSQVETGRETQYF

D: NA
size: few
J: TRBJ1-2
length: 12
V: TRBV2
DNA: TGTGCCAGCAGTGAACGGTTCTATGGCTACACCTTC
CDR3: CASSERFYGYTF

D: NA
size: NA
J: TRBJ1-2
length: 13
V: TRBV6-5
DNA: TGTGCCAGCAGTTACTCTGATGTACGGGGCTACACCTTC
CDR3: CASSYSDVRGYTF

D: TRBD2
size: once
J: TRBJ2-7
length: 15
V: TRBV3-1/TRBV3-2
DNA: TGTGCCAGCAGCCAACAAGCGGGAGGGATATACGAGCAGTACTTC
CDR3: CASSQQAGGIYEQYF

D: NA
size: few
J: TRBJ1-2
length: 13
V: TRBV28
DNA: TGTGCCAGCAGCCCGTGGGGGGAGTATGGCTACACCTTC
CDR3: CASSPWGEYGYTF

D: NA
size: NA
J: TRBJ2-5
length: 13
V: TRBV11-2
DNA: TGTGCCAGCAGCTTAGGCGGTAGGGAGACCCAGTACTTC
CDR3: CASSLGGRETQYF

D: TRBD2
size: NA
J: TRBJ2-7
length: 18
V: TRBV7-6
DNA: TGTGCCAGCACTCTACGATTAGGTAGCGGGCTCTTAAACTACGAGCAGTACTTC
CDR3: CASTLRLGSGLLNYEQYF

D: NA
size: NA
J: TRBJ2-5
length: 17
V: TRBV28
DNA: TGTGCCAGCAGTTCCTTCCTATTGGCGGGCGTTCAAAGGACCCAGTACTTC
CDR3: CASSSFLLAGVQRTQYF

D: TRBD1
size: once
J: TRBJ2-7
length: 14
V: TRBV27
DNA: TGTGCCAGCAAAAGGGGGACAGGGGCCTACGAGCAGTACTTC
CDR3: CASKRGTGAYEQYF

D: NA
size: NA
J: TRBJ1-1
length: 14
V: TRBV21-1
DNA: TGTGCCAGCAGCAAGGTTGGCGGGGAAACTGAAGCTTTCTTT
CDR3: CASSKVGGETEAFF

D: TRBD2
size: NA
J: TRBJ2-7
length: 14
V: TRBV14
DNA: TGTGCCAGCAGCCACGGGAGGGGAGCGAACGAGCAGTACTTC
CDR3: CASSHGRGANEQYF

D: TRBD1
size: once
J: TRBJ2-7
length: 13
V: TRBV28
DNA: TGTGCCAGCAGTTTTCAGGGGGCATACGAGCAGTACTTC
CDR3: CASSFQGAYEQYF

D: NA
size: NA
J: TRBJ1-5
length: 17
V: TRBV27
DNA: TGTGCCAGCAGTTTACCCAGAGGAGGGAAACGCAATCAGCCCCAGCATTTT
CDR3: CASSLPRGGKRNQPQHF

D: NA
size: NA
J: TRBJ2-7
length: 14
V: TRBV7-9
DNA: TGTGCCAGCAGTCCTCGCAGGGGTTTCAACGAGCAGTACTTC
CDR3: CASSPRRGFNEQYF

D: NA
size: NA
J: TRBJ1-1
length: 15
V: TRBV29-1
DNA: TGCAGCGTTCCTTCCGTGCGGGGGCTTAACACTGAAGCTTTCTTT
CDR3: CSVPSVRGLNTEAFF

D: NA
size: few
J: TRBJ2-7
length: 15
V: TRBV5-5
DNA: TGTGCCAGCAGCTTGGAAGTATGGACAGCGTACGAGCAGTACTTC
CDR3: CASSLEVWTAYEQYF

D: TRBD1
size: NA
J: TRBJ1-4
length: 14
V: TRBV28
DNA: TGTGCCAGCAGTTATCGGACAGGGAATGAAAAACTGTTTTTT
CDR3: CASSYRTGNEKLFF

D: NA
size: NA
J: TRBJ2-5
length: 16
V: TRBV7-6
DNA: TGTGCCAGCAGCTTTTTGGCTCCATCTAGCCAAGAGACCCAGTACTTC
CDR3: CASSFLAPSSQETQYF

D: TRBD2
size: once
J: TRBJ2-1
length: 16
V: TRBV2
DNA: TGTGCCAGCAGTGATATCCGGGGACTAGCCCACAATGAGCAGTTCTTC
CDR3: CASSDIRGLAHNEQFF